This TCR beta chain stems from a study of neurological immune-mediated disorders. Study findings and constraints: The level of TCR clonal expansion was highest in patients with HTLV-1-associated myelopathy and lowest in multiple sclerosis, where it fell below the level seen in healthy controls. None of the CDR3 amino acid sequences in expanded clones turned up in more than one subject, which points to private repertoires in all groups.

CDR3 length: 14 residues. Trimming shortened V by 3 bases and J by 5 bases, and 13 bases separated the two germline ends. Germline V gene data show CDR1 as SGHTA and CDR2 as FQGNSA. At least ten counts were recorded for this clonotype. Its antigen is not known. Template-switch 5'RACE cDNA synthesis added a 10-nucleotide unique molecular identifier. From 15-18 subjects, each sequencing run yielded over 170 million TCR-beta sequences. Using its own MiXCR run on the 5' RACE reads, TCRdb lists one record per CDR3 protein. The sample consists of about 46,000 distinct CDR3 sequences, just over 3% of them appearing once.

The chain couples TRBV7-2 to TRBJ2-5, with unresolved D. The TCR comes from a woman between 50 and 59 years old with multiple sclerosis. What was sequenced was PBMCs. The CDR3 is CASSLYKEAETQYF. CDR3 nucleotide sequence: TGTGCCAGCAGCTTGTATAAAGAGGCGGAGACCCAGTACTTC.